This TCR beta chain derives from a study of blood T cell repertoires in COVID-19. Study context: Material from acute and convalescent COVID-19 was sourced from the United States, Italy and Spain. The analysed material was cDNA or gDNA that came from T cells, B-cell-depleted T cells, or PBMCs.

The V gene lost 5 bases and the J gene lost 2 bases, with 13 bases spanning the gap. Germline CDR1 reads MNHEY; CDR2 reads SMNVEV (reference sequence). The CDR3 has 15 amino acids. The authors' processing: Amplification from reference gene primers served as the basis for estimated nucleated cell counts. Sequencing used immunoSEQ multiplex PCR; TCRdb keeps in-frame clones, though not all of them. V and J calls and clone size are those listed in that table; D and trimming were worked out from the DNA. The table records 100,000 to 150,000 clones, about four fifths of them present only once. The source material was peripheral blood. The clonotype originates from a man aged 40-49 years with active or convalescent COVID-19. The rearrangement links TRBV27 to TRBJ1-5; TRBD1 is a possible D gene (6 bases). The CDR3, as DNA: TGTGCCAGCAGTCGGGACACCTTTGGCAATCAGCCCCAGCATTTT. It translates to CASSRDTFGNQPQHF.